These T cell receptor beta chains were read from a single sample in a study of T cells in Graves' hyperthyroidism and ophthalmopathy. TCRdb fed the multiplex PCR reads into MiXCR, producing one record per CDR3 protein. The sample carries around 350,000 distinct CDR3 sequences, about a fifth recorded once. Source material: blood. The receptors were gathered from a woman aged 18 to 35 with Graves' hyperthyroidism. The CDR3 runs from the conserved cysteine through the conserved F or W. D genes are given only for firm matches. Clone size is not always given. Where it is, it says once, few, many or a class for expanded clones.

TRBV4-3,-,-,TRBJ1-1,13,CASSHDRNTEAFF,TGCGCCAGCAGCCATGACCGGAACACTGAAGCTTTCTTT
TRBV7-2,-,many,TRBJ2-7,15,CASSLAWRTPDEQYF,TGTGCCAGCAGCTTAGCGTGGCGGACCCCGGACGAGCAGTACTTC
TRBV5-1,-,many,TRBJ2-6,14,CASMGTPGANVLTF,TGCGCCAGCATGGGAACTCCTGGGGCCAACGTCCTGACTTTC
TRBV29-1,-,many,TRBJ1-5,12,CSVVEGDQPQHF,TGCAGCGTTGTTGAAGGTGATCAGCCCCAGCATTTT
TRBV12-3/TRBV12-4,-,many,TRBJ1-2,15,CASSFGRRNNYGYTF,TGTGCCAGCAGTTTTGGGAGGAGGAATAACTATGGCTACACCTTC
TRBV9,-,-,TRBJ2-7,12,CASSVGVGEQYF,TGTGCCAGCAGCGTAGGGGTAGGCGAGCAGTACTTC
TRBV9,TRBD1,many,TRBJ1-2,12,CARGGQKAGYTF,TGTGCCAGAGGGGGACAGAAGGCTGGCTACACCTTC
TRBV6-1,-,-,TRBJ2-5,15,CASSPTPPEAETQYF,TGTGCCAGCAGCCCGACACCCCCTGAGGCGGAGACCCAGTACTTC
TRBV6-5,-,many,TRBJ1-1,14,CASSYTVANTEAFF,TGTGCCAGCAGTTACACGGTGGCGAACACTGAAGCTTTCTTT
TRBV29-1,-,many,TRBJ2-5,14,CSVKHGTVQETQYF,TGCAGCGTCAAGCACGGGACGGTCCAAGAGACCCAGTACTTC
TRBV7-2,-,many,TRBJ1-5,13,CASSLEVFRPQHF,TGTGCCAGCAGCTTAGAGGTCTTCAGGCCCCAGCATTTT
TRBV7-3,TRBD2,many,TRBJ2-2,16,CASSLTSGADAGELFF,TGTGCCAGCAGCTTGACTAGCGGGGCGGACGCCGGGGAGCTGTTTTTT
TRBV28,-,many,TRBJ2-7,14,CASSFLGRSYEQYF,TGTGCCAGCAGTTTTTTGGGACGTAGTTACGAGCAGTACTTC
TRBV12-3/TRBV12-4,-,few,TRBJ1-4,14,CASSPGVGGEKLFF,TGTGCCAGCAGCCCAGGCGTTGGAGGGGAAAAACTGTTTTTT
TRBV5-1,-,many,TRBJ1-1,14,CASSLGPFGTEAFF,TGCGCCAGCAGCCTCGGACCGTTTGGCACTGAAGCTTTCTTT
TRBV20-1,TRBD2,many,TRBJ2-7,16,CSARDLSAGDSYEQYF,TGCAGTGCTAGAGATCTCAGCGCGGGGGACTCCTACGAGCAGTACTTC
TRBV3-1,TRBD2,-,TRBJ2-5,14,CASGLAGAQETQYF,TGTGCCAGCGGCCTAGCGGGGGCCCAAGAGACCCAGTACTTC
TRBV30,-,few,TRBJ2-7,12,CAWGMGRGEQYF,TGTGCCTGGGGTATGGGTAGGGGCGAGCAGTACTTC
TRBV7-3,TRBD2,many,TRBJ2-5,14,CASSKAGAGETQYF,TGTGCCAGCAGCAAAGCGGGGGCGGGGGAGACCCAGTACTTC
TRBV20-1,TRBD1,-,TRBJ2-7,13,CSAQDRNPYEQYF,TGCAGTGCTCAGGACAGGAACCCCTACGAGCAGTACTTC
TRBV6-2/TRBV6-3,-,-,TRBJ2-1,12,CASSYGYDEQFF,TGTGCCAGCAGTTACGGTTATGATGAGCAGTTCTTC
TRBV12-3/TRBV12-4,TRBD1,many,TRBJ2-7,15,CASSLAGGETYEQYF,TGTGCCAGCAGTTTAGCAGGGGGCGAGACCTACGAGCAGTACTTC
TRBV5-5,TRBD1,many,TRBJ2-7,15,CASNSIRQGAEEQYF,TGTGCCAGCAACTCGATTCGACAGGGGGCGGAAGAGCAGTACTTC
TRBV20-1,TRBD1,many,TRBJ1-1,15,CSSGTGVFLNTEAFF,TGCAGTTCCGGGACAGGGGTTTTTCTGAACACTGAAGCTTTCTTT
TRBV5-1,-,many,TRBJ1-3,14,CASSHGGAGNTIYF,TGCGCCAGCAGTCACGGGGGTGCTGGAAACACCATATATTTT
TRBV12-3/TRBV12-4,TRBD1,many,TRBJ1-1,14,CASTLTGGPTEAFF,TGTGCCAGCACGCTAACAGGGGGCCCCACTGAAGCTTTCTTT
TRBV20-1,TRBD2,few,TRBJ2-2,19,CSARDPGLAGGQVTGELFF,TGCAGTGCTAGAGATCCGGGACTAGCGGGGGGGCAGGTCACCGGGGAGCTGTTTTTT
TRBV6-5,TRBD1,many,TRBJ2-7,14,CASSSPGQGILQYF,TGTGCCAGCAGTTCACCGGGACAGGGTATTCTGCAGTACTTC
TRBV19,-,many,TRBJ2-5,11,CASSGAETQYF,TGTGCCAGTAGTGGGGCCGAGACCCAGTACTTC
TRBV12-3/TRBV12-4,-,once,TRBJ1-2,15,CASSFRAFPNYGYTF,TGTGCCAGCAGTTTTCGGGCATTTCCTAACTATGGCTACACCTTC
TRBV20-1,-,-,TRBJ1-1,13,CSGPQAGGTEAFF,TGCAGTGGGCCTCAGGCGGGTGGCACTGAAGCTTTCTTT
TRBV6-1,-,many,TRBJ1-2,13,CASGVSRNYGYTF,TGTGCCAGCGGGGTCTCTAGGAACTATGGCTACACCTTC
TRBV12-3/TRBV12-4,-,many,TRBJ1-1,11,CASSLGADGFF,TGTGCCAGCAGTTTAGGGGCGGATGGTTTCTTT
TRBV27,-,many,TRBJ1-5,15,CASSQDSWGNQPQHF,TGTGCCAGCAGTCAAGACAGTTGGGGCAATCAGCCCCAGCATTTT
TRBV30,TRBD2,few,TRBJ2-7,17,CAWSTTLTTSGAYEQYF,TGTGCCTGGAGTACTACCCTTACGACTAGCGGGGCCTACGAGCAGTACTTC
TRBV5-1,-,many,TRBJ1-2,15,CASSLGVGYGYGYTF,TGCGCCAGCAGCTTGGGAGTAGGGTACGGCTATGGCTACACCTTC
TRBV12-3/TRBV12-4,-,few,TRBJ2-7,15,CASSDPNEAMFEQYF,TGTGCCAGCAGCGACCCGAACGAGGCGATGTTTGAGCAGTACTTC
TRBV6-2/TRBV6-3,-,many,TRBJ2-2,18,CASSYSIPVRMATGELFF,TGTGCCAGCAGTTACTCGATACCGGTCCGAATGGCGACCGGGGAGCTGTTTTTT
TRBV11-2,-,many,TRBJ2-5,15,CASSLAYRDGETQYF,TGTGCCAGCAGTTTAGCCTACAGGGACGGGGAGACCCAGTACTTC
TRBV11-2,-,many,TRBJ1-2,14,CASSLDMQFGGYTF,TGTGCCAGCAGCTTAGATATGCAGTTCGGTGGCTACACCTTT
TRBV5-1,TRBD2,few,TRBJ2-5,18,CASSLVWRGGQALETQYF,TGCGCCAGCAGCTTGGTTTGGCGGGGGGGCCAGGCTCTGGAGACCCAGTACTTC
TRBV4-2,TRBD2,few,TRBJ2-5,16,CASSQSPTGGPETQYF,TGTGCCAGCAGCCAATCCCCTACGGGGGGGCCCGAGACCCAGTACTTC
TRBV12-3/TRBV12-4,-,many,TRBJ1-2,16,CASSPRDGQTNYGYTF,TGTGCCAGCAGTCCCCGGGACGGACAGACTAACTATGGCTACACCTTC
TRBV29-1,-,many,TRBJ1-2,13,CSAPGAGPYGYTF,TGCAGCGCCCCAGGGGCAGGACCCTATGGCTACACCTTC
TRBV6-1,TRBD2,-,TRBJ2-7,13,CATRGTSPNEQYF,TGTGCCACTAGAGGGACTAGCCCCAACGAGCAGTACTTC
TRBV6-4,TRBD1,many,TRBJ2-7,16,CASSDLQGDARYEQYF,TGTGCCAGCAGTGACCTACAGGGGGACGCCCGCTACGAGCAGTACTTC